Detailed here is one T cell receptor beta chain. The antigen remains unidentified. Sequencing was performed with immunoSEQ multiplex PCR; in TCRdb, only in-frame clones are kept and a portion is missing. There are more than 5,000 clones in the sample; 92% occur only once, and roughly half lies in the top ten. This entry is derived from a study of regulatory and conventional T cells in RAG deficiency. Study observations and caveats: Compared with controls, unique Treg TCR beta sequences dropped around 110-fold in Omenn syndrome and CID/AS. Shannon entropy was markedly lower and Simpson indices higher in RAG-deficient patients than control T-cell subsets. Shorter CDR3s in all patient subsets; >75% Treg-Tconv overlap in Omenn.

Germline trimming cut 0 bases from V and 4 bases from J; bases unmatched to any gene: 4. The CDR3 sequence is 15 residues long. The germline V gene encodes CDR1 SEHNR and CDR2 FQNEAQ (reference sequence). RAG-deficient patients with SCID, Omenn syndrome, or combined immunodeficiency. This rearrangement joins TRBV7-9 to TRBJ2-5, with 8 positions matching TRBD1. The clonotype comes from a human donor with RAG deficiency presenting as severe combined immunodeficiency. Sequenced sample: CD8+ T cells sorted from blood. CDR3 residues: CASSLARGLIETQYF. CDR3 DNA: TGTGCCAGCAGCTTAGCCAGGGGGCTGATAGAGACCCAGTACTTC.